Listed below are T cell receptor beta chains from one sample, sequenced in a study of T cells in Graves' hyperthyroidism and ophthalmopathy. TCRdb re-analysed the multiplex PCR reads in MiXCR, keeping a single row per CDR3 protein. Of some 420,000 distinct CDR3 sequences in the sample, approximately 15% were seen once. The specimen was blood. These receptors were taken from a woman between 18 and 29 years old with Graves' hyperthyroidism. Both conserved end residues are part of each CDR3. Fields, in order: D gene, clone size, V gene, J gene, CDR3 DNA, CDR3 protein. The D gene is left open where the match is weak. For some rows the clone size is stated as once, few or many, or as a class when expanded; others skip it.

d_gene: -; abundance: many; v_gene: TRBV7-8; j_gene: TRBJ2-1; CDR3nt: TGTGCCAGCAGCTTTTTCGGGGAATACAATGAGCAGTTCTTC; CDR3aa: CASSFFGEYNEQFF
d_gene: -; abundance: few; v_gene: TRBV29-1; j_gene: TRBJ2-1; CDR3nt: TGCAGCGTTGAAGATCAGACCGGCGGGGTCGATGAGCAGTTCTTC; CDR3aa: CSVEDQTGGVDEQFF
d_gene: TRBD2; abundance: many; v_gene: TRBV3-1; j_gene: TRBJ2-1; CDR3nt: TGTGCCAGCAGCCAGAAGCGGGGGTCGGAGCAGTTCTTC; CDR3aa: CASSQKRGSEQFF
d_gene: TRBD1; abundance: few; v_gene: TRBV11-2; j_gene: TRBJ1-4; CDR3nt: TGTGCCAGCAGCTTCCAGGGGGCTCAGAGTGAAAAACTGTTTTTT; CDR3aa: CASSFQGAQSEKLFF
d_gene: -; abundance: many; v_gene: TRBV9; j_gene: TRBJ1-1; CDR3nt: TGTGCCAGCAGCCCTTGGGAGGGTTACACTGAAGCTTTCTTT; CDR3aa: CASSPWEGYTEAFF
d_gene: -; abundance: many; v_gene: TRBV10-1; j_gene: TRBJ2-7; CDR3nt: TGCGCCAGCAGTGCCGGCTCCTACGAGCAGTACTTC; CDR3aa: CASSAGSYEQYF
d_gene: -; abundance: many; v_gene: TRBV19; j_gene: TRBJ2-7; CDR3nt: TGTGCCAGTAGTATGGTCCGGGACTACGAGCAGTACTTC; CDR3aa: CASSMVRDYEQYF
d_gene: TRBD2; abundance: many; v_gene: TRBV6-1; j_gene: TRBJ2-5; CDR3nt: TGTGCCAGCAGGATGACTAGCGGGAGAGGGGGGTACCAAGAGACCCAGTACTTC; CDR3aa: CASRMTSGRGGYQETQYF
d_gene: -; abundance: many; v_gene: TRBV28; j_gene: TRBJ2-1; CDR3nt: TGTGCCAGCAACGAGCCCCGAGCGCACCAGGGTCGGCGAAATGAGCAGTTCTTC; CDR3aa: CASNEPRAHQGRRNEQFF
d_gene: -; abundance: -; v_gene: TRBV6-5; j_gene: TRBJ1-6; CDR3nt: TGTGCCAGCAGTTACTCAGGATCCGTTTATAATTCATCCCTCCACTTT; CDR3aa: CASSYSGSVYNSSLHF
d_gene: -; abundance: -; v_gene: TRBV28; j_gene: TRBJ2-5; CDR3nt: TGTGCCAGCAGTTCCGCCAGGGGCGCTTGGGAGACCCAGTACTTC; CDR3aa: CASSSARGAWETQYF
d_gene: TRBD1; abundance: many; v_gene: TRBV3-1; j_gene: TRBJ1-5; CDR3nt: TGTGCCAGCAGCCAGGGGACAGGGTTCAATCAGCCCCAGCATTTT; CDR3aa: CASSQGTGFNQPQHF
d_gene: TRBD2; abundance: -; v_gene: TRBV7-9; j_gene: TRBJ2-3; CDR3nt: TGTGCCAGCAGCTTTCCTAGCGGGAGTAGCACAGATACGCAGTATTTT; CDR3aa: CASSFPSGSSTDTQYF
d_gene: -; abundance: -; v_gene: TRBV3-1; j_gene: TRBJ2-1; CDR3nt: TGTGCCAGCAGCCAAGATCTGCGGGACGGGATTCGCAATGAGCAGTTCTTC; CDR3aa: CASSQDLRDGIRNEQFF
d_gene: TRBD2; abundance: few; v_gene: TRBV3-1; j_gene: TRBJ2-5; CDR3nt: TGTGCCAGCAGCCGGACTAGCGGGAGAAAGACCCAGTACTTC; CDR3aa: CASSRTSGRKTQYF
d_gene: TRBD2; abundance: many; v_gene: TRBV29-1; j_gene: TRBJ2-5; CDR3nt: TGCAGCGTTGGGACTAGTCGAGCCCAGTACTTC; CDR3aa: CSVGTSRAQYF
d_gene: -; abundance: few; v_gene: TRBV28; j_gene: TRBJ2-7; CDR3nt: TGTGCCAGCAGTTTAATATCCAACAACTACGAGCAGTACTTC; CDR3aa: CASSLISNNYEQYF
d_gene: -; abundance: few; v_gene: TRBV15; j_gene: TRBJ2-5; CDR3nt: TGTGCCACCAGCAGAGGCGGAGGGGCCGGAGAGACCCAGTACTTC; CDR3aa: CATSRGGGAGETQYF
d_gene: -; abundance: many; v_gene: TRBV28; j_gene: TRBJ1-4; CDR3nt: TGTGCCAGCAGTGGGACCTGGGGGACTAATGAAAAACTGTTTTTT; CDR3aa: CASSGTWGTNEKLFF
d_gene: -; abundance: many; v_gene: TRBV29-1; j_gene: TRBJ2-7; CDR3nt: TGCAGCGTTGGGAGGAGGGGATACGAGCAGTACTTC; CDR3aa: CSVGRRGYEQYF
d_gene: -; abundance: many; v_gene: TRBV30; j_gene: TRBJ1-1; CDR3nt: TGTGCCCTAAAAAGGGGGGGAGGCGCTGAAGCTTTCTTT; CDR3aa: CALKRGGGAEAFF
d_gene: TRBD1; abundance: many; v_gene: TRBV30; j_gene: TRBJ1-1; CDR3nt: TGTGCCTGGAAAGCAGCGACAGGGGCTCGCACTGAAGCTTTCTTT; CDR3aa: CAWKAATGARTEAFF
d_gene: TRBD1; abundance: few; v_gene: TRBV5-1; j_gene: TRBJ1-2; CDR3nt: TGCGCCAGCAGCTTGGCCCTGGACAGGGGCTATGGCTACACCTTC; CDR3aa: CASSLALDRGYGYTF
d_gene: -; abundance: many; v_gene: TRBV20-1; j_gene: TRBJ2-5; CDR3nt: TGCAGTGCGAGGGGGACCAAAGAGACCCAGTACTTC; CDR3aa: CSARGTKETQYF
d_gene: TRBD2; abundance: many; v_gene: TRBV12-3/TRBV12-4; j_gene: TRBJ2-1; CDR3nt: TGTGCCAGCAGTTTTGCAGCGGGAGTCTACAATGAGCAGTTCTTC; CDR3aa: CASSFAAGVYNEQFF
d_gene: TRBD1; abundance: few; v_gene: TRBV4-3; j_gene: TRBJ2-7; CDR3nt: TGCGCCAGCAGCCAAGATTTGGGACAGGGTACCAACGAGCAGTACTTC; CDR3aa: CASSQDLGQGTNEQYF
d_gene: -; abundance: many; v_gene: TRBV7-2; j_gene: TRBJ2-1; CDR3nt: TGTGCCAGCAGCTCCCAAATAGAGTTTGAGCAGTTCTTC; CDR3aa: CASSSQIEFEQFF
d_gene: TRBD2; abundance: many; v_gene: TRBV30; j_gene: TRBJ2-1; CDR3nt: TGTGCCTGGAGTGTATATGGGGGGTGGGGGTCTAGCGGGAGTAGATACAATGAGCAGTTCTTC; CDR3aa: CAWSVYGGWGSSGSRYNEQFF
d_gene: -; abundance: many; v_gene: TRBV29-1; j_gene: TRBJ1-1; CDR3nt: TGCAGCGTTTCGGGCAGAGTAAACACTGAAGCTTTCTTT; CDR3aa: CSVSGRVNTEAFF
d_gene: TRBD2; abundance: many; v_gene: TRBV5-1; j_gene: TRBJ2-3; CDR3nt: TGCGCCAGCAGCTTGCAGGCGGGAGGCACAGATACGCAGTATTTT; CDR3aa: CASSLQAGGTDTQYF
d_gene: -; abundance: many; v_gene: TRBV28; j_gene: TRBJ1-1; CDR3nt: TGTGCCAGCAGTTTGCCCCCCACCGTTAGCACTGAAGCTTTCTTT; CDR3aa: CASSLPPTVSTEAFF
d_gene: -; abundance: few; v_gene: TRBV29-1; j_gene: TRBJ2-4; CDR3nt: TGCAGCGTTGGGGGGACCGGAGCCAAAAACATTCAGTACTTC; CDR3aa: CSVGGTGAKNIQYF
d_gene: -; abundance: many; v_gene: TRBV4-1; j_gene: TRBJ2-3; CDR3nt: TGCGCCAGCAGCCAAGACCATTTAGAAGATACGCAGTATTTT; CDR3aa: CASSQDHLEDTQYF
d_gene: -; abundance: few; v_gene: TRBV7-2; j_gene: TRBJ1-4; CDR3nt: TGTGCCAGCAGCTGGGGACAAGGGGAAAAACTGTTTTTT; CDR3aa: CASSWGQGEKLFF
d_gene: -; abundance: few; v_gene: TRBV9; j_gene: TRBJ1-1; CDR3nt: TGTGCCAGCAGCGCACAAACGAACACTGAAGCTTTCTTT; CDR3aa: CASSAQTNTEAFF
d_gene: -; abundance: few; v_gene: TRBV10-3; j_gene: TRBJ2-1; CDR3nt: TGTGCCATCAGGAGGAACCGGGACTCGTATGAGGAGCAGTTCTTC; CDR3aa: CAIRRNRDSYEEQFF
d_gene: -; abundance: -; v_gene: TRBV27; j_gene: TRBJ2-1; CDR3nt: TGTGCCAGCAGTATCACAGTCGGGGATGAGCAGTTCTTC; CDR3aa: CASSITVGDEQFF
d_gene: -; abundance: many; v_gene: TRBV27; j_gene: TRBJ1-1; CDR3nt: TGTGCCAGCAGTTTAGCGGGGAGGCACACTGAAGCTTTCTTT; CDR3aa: CASSLAGRHTEAFF
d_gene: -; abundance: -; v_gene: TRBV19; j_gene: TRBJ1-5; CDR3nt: TGTGCCAGTAGTAGGGCAGTTCGTCAGCCCCAGCATTTT; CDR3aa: CASSRAVRQPQHF
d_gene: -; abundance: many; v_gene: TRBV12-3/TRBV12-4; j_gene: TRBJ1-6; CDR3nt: TGTGCCAGCAGTTTCGATGATAATTCACCCCTCCACTTT; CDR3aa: CASSFDDNSPLHF
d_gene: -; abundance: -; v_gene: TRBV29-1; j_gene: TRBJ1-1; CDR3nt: TGCAGCGTTGAGGGGGCAGTTCGAACCACTGAAGCTTTCTTT; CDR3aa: CSVEGAVRTTEAFF
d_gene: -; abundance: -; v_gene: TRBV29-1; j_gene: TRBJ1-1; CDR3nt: TGCAGCGGGGGACATCTGAACACTGAAGCTTTCTTT; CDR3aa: CSGGHLNTEAFF
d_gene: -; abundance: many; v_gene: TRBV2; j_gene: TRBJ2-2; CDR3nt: TGTGCCAGCAGTACAGGACGGTACGGGGAGCTGTTTTTT; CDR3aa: CASSTGRYGELFF
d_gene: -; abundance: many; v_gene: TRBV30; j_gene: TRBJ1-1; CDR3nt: TGTGCCTGGACCGACGGAATGAACACTGAAGCTTTCTTT; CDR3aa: CAWTDGMNTEAFF
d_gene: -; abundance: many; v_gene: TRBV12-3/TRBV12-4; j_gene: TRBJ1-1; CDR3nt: TGTGCCAGCACCCTGGGGGGGAGGACTTTCTTT; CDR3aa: CASTLGGRTFF
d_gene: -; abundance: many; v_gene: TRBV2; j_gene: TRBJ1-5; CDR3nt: TGTGCCAGCAGTCGTCTGCAGGGGAGAGACCAGCCCCAGCATTTT; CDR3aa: CASSRLQGRDQPQHF
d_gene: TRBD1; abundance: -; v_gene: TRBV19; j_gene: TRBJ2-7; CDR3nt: TGTGCCAGTAGTATAGGGGGGACAGGAGCCTACGAGCAGTACTTC; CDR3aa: CASSIGGTGAYEQYF
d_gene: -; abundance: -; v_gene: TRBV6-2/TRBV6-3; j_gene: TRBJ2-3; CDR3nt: TGTGCCAGCAGTGACTCCGCTAGACTAAGCACAGATACGCAGTATTTT; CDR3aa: CASSDSARLSTDTQYF
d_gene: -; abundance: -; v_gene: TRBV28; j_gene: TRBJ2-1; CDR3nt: TGTGCCAGCAGTTTTAAACCTGAATCCTACAATGAGCAGTTCTTC; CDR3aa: CASSFKPESYNEQFF
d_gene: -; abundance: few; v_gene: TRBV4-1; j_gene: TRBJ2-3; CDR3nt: TGCGCCAGCAGCCAAGGGGTCAGGGGAGTTACAGATACGCAGTATTTT; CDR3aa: CASSQGVRGVTDTQYF
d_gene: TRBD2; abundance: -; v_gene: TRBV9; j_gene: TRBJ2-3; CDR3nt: TGTGCCAGCAGCGACAGACTAGCGGAGAGCACAGATACGCAGTATTTT; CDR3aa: CASSDRLAESTDTQYF
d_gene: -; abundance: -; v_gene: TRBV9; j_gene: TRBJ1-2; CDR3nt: TGTGCCAGCAGCGTAGGAAATAGGGAGGCTGCTAACTATGGCTACACCTTC; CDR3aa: CASSVGNREAANYGYTF
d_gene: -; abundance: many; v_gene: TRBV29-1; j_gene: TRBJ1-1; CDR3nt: TGCAGCGCGTGGGGGGACACTGAAGCTTTCTTT; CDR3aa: CSAWGDTEAFF
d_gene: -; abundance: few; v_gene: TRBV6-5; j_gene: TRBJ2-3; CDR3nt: TGTGCCAGCAGTTACCTCTTGGGCGCTACTAGCACAGATACGCAGTATTTT; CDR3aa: CASSYLLGATSTDTQYF
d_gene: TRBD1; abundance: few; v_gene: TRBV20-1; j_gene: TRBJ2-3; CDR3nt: TGCAGTGCTACCTGGGACAGATTGGATACGCAGTATTTT; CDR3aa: CSATWDRLDTQYF
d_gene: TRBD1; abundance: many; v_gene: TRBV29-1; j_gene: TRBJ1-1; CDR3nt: TGCAGCGTTGAAACCCAACAGGGGTACACTGAAGCTTTCTTT; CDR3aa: CSVETQQGYTEAFF